This T cell receptor (beta chain) was sequenced in a study of cytomegalovirus exposure and HLA in healthy donors. Study conclusions and caveats: Only CMV serostatus was available as immune exposure information.

A few counts support this clone. What it binds is unknown. The CDR3 is 15 amino acids. CDR1 and CDR2 from the germline V gene are SGHRS and YFSETQ. V was pared by 5 bases and J by 1 base, with 6 bases of the junction left unmatched. Despite likely unrecorded immune exposures, the donors were nominally healthy at the time of sampling. 13 Jbeta primers and 60 Vbeta primers were used for the PCR. Repertoires were generated with immunoSEQ multiplex PCR, while TCRdb's copy carries only in-frame clones and drops some. The sample yields some 200,000 clones, around a tenth seen once. The source is a young woman in good health and CMV-seropositive. Sequenced input: PBMCs. The V and J genes are TRBV5-1 and TRBJ2-3, with TRBD2 identical over 8 bases. The CDR3 protein is CASRQAGVGTDTQYF. The CDR3 DNA reads TGCGCCAGCAGGCAAGCGGGAGTTGGCACAGATACGCAGTATTTT.